One sample yielded the 10 T cell receptor beta chains listed below, sequenced in a study of cytomegalovirus exposure and HLA in healthy donors. In the PCR, 60 Vbeta and 13 Jbeta primers were used. Profiled with immunoSEQ multiplex PCR; TCRdb holds only in-frame clones, not every one. The sample contains tens of thousands of clones, 80% of which appear only once. Sequencing was done on a sample of PBMCs. The source is a male donor in good health and CMV-seronegative.

The chain links TRBV7-2 to TRBJ1-2; TRBD1 matches at 7 bases. The CDR3 runs 14 residues. Germline V CDR1 and CDR2: SGHTA, FQGNSA. The junction had 6 bases not matched to a gene; V was cut back by 0 bases and J by 8 bases. The chain's CDR3 is CASSLAGGGSGYTF. The CDR3 nucleotides are TGTGCCAGCAGCTTAGCAGGGGGCGGATCGGGCTACACCTTC.

CDR3 loop: CASSYSGQGTYTF. The CDR3 DNA is TGTGCCAGCAGTTACTCGGGACAGGGTACATACACCTTC. The rearrangement uses TRBV6-5 and TRBJ1-2; 9 bases are shared with TRBD1. V shed 0 bases, J shed 11 bases, and the junction held 4 bases outside the gene matches. The CDR3 covers 13 residues. The germline V gene encodes CDR1 MNHEY and CDR2 SVGAGI.

The genes are TRBV5-4 and TRBJ1-4, with D unclear. CDR1 and CDR2 from the germline V gene are SGHNT and YYREEE (reference sequence). V lost 4 bases and J lost 7, with 11 bases in between. CDR3 length equals 13 residues. CDR3 residues: CASSGGSGEKLFF. The CDR3 coding sequence is TGTGCCAGCAGCGGCGGGAGCGGTGAAAAACTGTTTTTT.

This clone was found once. The chain combines TRBV4-3 with TRBJ2-5, with TRBD1 identical over 8 bases. The J call is doubtful: the DNA matches TRBJ2-7 better. The CDR3 totals 13 residues. Germline-derived CDR1 and CDR2 are LGHNA and YSLEER. The CDR3 loop reads CASSHDRGYEQYF. The CDR3 nucleotides read TGCGCCAGCAGCCATGACAGGGGCTACGAGCAGTACTTC.

This clone has a handful of counts. The V call is TRBV7-2, the J call TRBJ1-2; 8 positions match TRBD1. The CDR3 length is 13 residues. Germline V gene data show CDR1 as SGHTA and CDR2 as FQGNSA. Germline trimming cut 6 bases from V and 5 bases from J; bases unmatched to any gene: 5. CDR3 sequence reads: CASRPTGGYGYTF. The CDR3 DNA sequence: TGTGCCAGCAGACCTACAGGGGGGTATGGCTACACCTTC.

The chain employs TRBV11-1 and TRBJ1-1, with 7 bases lining up with TRBD1. Germline CDR1 SGHAT, CDR2 FQDESV (reference sequence). V shed 3 bases and J 8 bases; nucleotides not matched to a gene: 3. The CDR3 contains 12 residues. CDR3 sequence (DNA): TGTGCCAGCAGCTTGCTGGACAGGGAAGCTTTCTTT. It translates to CASSLLDREAFF. The variable domain in full, with the rest retrieved from reference TRBV11-1 and TRBJ1-1, is EAEVAQSPRYKITEKSQAVAFWCDPISGHATLYWYRQILGQGPELLVQFQDESVVDDSQLPKDRFSAERLKGVDSTLKIQPAELGDSAMYLCASSLLDREAFFGQGTRLTVV.

This chain joins TRBV4-3 and TRBJ2-7; 11 bases line up with TRBD1. The CDR3 runs 16 residues. CDR1 LGHNA and CDR2 YSLEER come from the germline V gene. Unmatched junction bases numbered 6, after V lost 1 base and J lost 4 bases. The CDR3 sequence is CASSQGSGTGGYEQYF. The CDR3 nucleotides read TGCGCCAGCAGCCAAGGGTCCGGGACAGGGGGTTACGAGCAGTACTTC.

V gene TRBV4-3 combines with J gene TRBJ2-2; TRBD1 aligns across 8 bases. Germline assignment: CDR1 LGHNA and CDR2 YSLEER. V lost 0 bases, J lost 8 bases, and 11 bases stayed unmatched. This CDR3 comprises 17 residues. CDR3 sequence reads: CASSQDRVLGQDGELFF. The CDR3 DNA sequence: TGCGCCAGCAGCCAAGATAGGGTATTGGGACAGGATGGGGAGCTGTTTTTT.

The genes are TRBV7-9 and TRBJ2-1; TRBD2 is a possible D gene (6 bases). Looked up from germline, CDR1 is SEHNR and CDR2 is FQNEAQ (reference sequence). Trimming shortened V by 5 bases and J by 0 bases, and 11 bases separated the two germline ends. This CDR3 region has 15 residues. CDR3 amino acids: CASSLQTSSYNEQFF. DNA of the CDR3: TGTGCCAGCAGCCTCCAGACTAGCTCCTACAATGAGCAGTTCTTC.

The chain combines TRBV5-4 with TRBJ1-1; the match to TRBD1 covers 8 bases. Trimming took 3 bases from V and 3 from J; bases not matched to a gene: 4. Germline V gene data show CDR1 as SGHNT and CDR2 as YYREEE (reference sequence). This CDR3 is built from 14 residues. In nucleotides, the CDR3 is TGTGCCAGCAGCTCCGGACAGGGCGACACTGAAGCTTTCTTT. As protein: CASSSGQGDTEAFF.